The subject of this entry is one TCR beta chain. One junction end does not reproduce the germline sequence, and a read error may be involved. The CDR3 totals 13 residues. Germline values: CDR1 MGHRA, CDR2 YSYEKL. Profiled with immunoSEQ multiplex PCR; TCRdb holds only in-frame clones, not every one. This table holds under 55,000 clones, about 90% found once. This entry comes from a study of T cell clones after liver transplantation. Study background: Three of eight recipients were HCV-positive; others had non-autoimmune, non-viral indications.

Specimen: CD8+ T cells from blood, collected 12 months after liver transplant. The chain combines TRBV4-1 with TRBJ2-7, with TRBD1 matching over 9 bases. This clonotype originated in a human patient who received a liver transplant. Some T cells may trace back to the graft donor. CDR3 bases: TGCGCCAACAGCCCTAGGACAGGGGATGAGCAGTACTTC. Its protein product is CANSPRTGDEQYF.